This T cell receptor beta chain appears in the sequencing data of a study of cytomegalovirus exposure and HLA in healthy donors (dated by TCRdb to 2017 to 2019). Looking at the study overall: In an earlier analysis of about 560 of the donors, 276 Gb of sequence data and 117 million unique TCR beta sequences from about 179 million T cells were reported. An early release that covered roughly 600 HLA-typed donors contained approximately 290 gigabases of sequencing data and 85 million to 100 million unique TCR sequences. Of the 398 genotyped donors, 80% to 90% were placed in the genetic ancestry cluster associated with self-reported Caucasian donors. The study aimed to test whether signatures of past pathogen exposure could be identified by cataloging public T cell receptors. The study profiled the T cell repertoires of fewer than 850 subjects by immunosequencing and related them to cytomegalovirus serostatus. In addition to the first cohort of hundreds of subjects, a separate validation cohort of 120 different subjects was used. To predict cytomegalovirus infection status, the study brought together high-throughput TCR immunosequencing, statistical association of individual TCRs with disease status, and machine learning. In a later analysis, previously published TCR beta repertoires from roughly 710 donors were re-analyzed and high-resolution HLA genotyping was added so that TCR occurrence patterns could be studied. In the later analysis, no new phenotypic data were used to find candidate immune exposures; instead, reliance was placed on TCR beta sequences and their occurrence across donors. An earlier analysis of around 540 of the donors applied high-throughput TCR beta sequencing to assess whether each TCR beta V gene segment acted as functional or pseudogenic. Donor age, sex, ethnicity and CMV serostatus were compiled together with the repertoire data. A later genetic analysis used genome-wide SNP genotypes for about 60% of the roughly 700 donors, treating that subset as a discovery cohort. All discovery cohort repertoires had been generated on a single sequencing platform. HLA typing included class I and class II loci at four-digit resolution. The number of donors typed differed by locus, with 629-630 for A, B, C, DRB1 and DQB1, roughly 520 for DQA1, 600 to 610 for DPA1, and around 450 for DPB1. Several DR-DQ haplotypes were handled as single units for association and clustering, since linkage in the cohort was strong. Among roughly 400 genotyped donors of the cohort, an average of around 220,000 unique TCR beta nucleotide sequences was sequenced per donor, of which roughly 17% were non-productive. Paper-wide results and their limitations: HLA typing was unavailable for some donors at each locus, so association tests used only the typed subset. A later genetic analysis associated a missense DCLRE1C variant with V-gene and J-gene trimming of TCR beta chains, and an independent cohort replicated the association. The study gave a list of about 170 TCR beta chains associated with cytomegalovirus. In a later analysis, most CMV-associated TCR beta chains were found to appear HLA-restricted, with HLA associations seemingly driven largely by CMV exposure. In a later genetic analysis, fewer N-insertions in productive TCRs were reported among donors in an Asian-associated ancestry cluster than the roughly 640-donor mean. In vitro tests confirmed that a few of the cytomegalovirus-associated TCR beta chains recognize cytomegalovirus antigens. In a later analysis, HLA-associated TCR beta chains were found to be more clonally expanded and to have lower generation probabilities than equally common non-associated chains. Strong co-occurrence of HLA alleles, especially DR and DQ, made assigning TCR associations to individual alleles difficult. According to a later analysis, TCR association rates differed among HLA loci, with DRB1 alleles showing the most associated TCRs and HLA-C alleles showing the fewest. In a later analysis, several top co-occurrence clusters were reported to appear linked to parvovirus B19, influenza, CMV and Epstein-Barr virus. Linkage disequilibrium might explain the correlated functional status among segregating V segments, but an unknown experimental factor could not be excluded. A further reported finding was that TCR beta sequences accurately predicted the HLA-A and HLA-B alleles for most subjects in the first cohort. The sequencing pipeline was judged likely to have produced a cluster of highly shared sequence variants as a technical artifact. Across donors, most TCR sequences were observed very rarely, whereas some public TCRs were present in many individuals. Because counts were too low, seventeen rarely observed V segments, including chromosome 9 orphons, were left out of the earlier analysis of 587 of the donors. The 87-base-pair reads could not distinguish some IMGT-functional V segments, including TRBV6-2 and TRBV6-3, so those segments were excluded. The presence/absence analyses assumed that sequencing depth was roughly uniform across donors, and that assumption may not be true. Specific HLA alleles were associated with over 15,000 TCR beta sequences at a false discovery rate of 0.05 in a later analysis. Cytomegalovirus status was reported to be diagnosed by the classifier with high specificity and sensitivity in both the original and validation cohorts. Only TCR beta chains were sequenced in this cohort, and the absence of alpha or paired-chain data limited detectable features. The only immune exposure information available for the cohort was CMV serostatus. It was suggested by the authors that the approach could potentially be generalized to other disease states and immunological phenotypes. An earlier analysis of some 590 of the donors showed that most TCR beta V segments appeared in productive rearrangements either about 87% or about 30% of the time, which broadly matched IMGT annotations.

The cohort was made up of approximately 670 healthy bone marrow donors. All cohort members were sampled while nominally healthy, although unrecorded immune exposures were likely present. The donor tested CMV seronegative, placing the donor among the 350 or so seronegative members of the cohort. Every donor gave a peripheral blood sample, and the peripheral blood mononuclear cells from that sample were used for TCR beta sequencing. Genomic DNA was extracted from the blood cell samples with the Qiagen DNeasy Blood Extraction Kit. Trimming removed 0 bases from V and 1 base from J, leaving 7 bases between the germline ends. Spanning cysteine to phenylalanine, the CDR3 consists of 14 amino acids. CDR3 DNA only is kept here, 42 bases in frame from base 1. CDR1 and CDR2, per the germline V gene, are SGHRS and YFSETQ. There are a few counts of this clone. No antigen is known for it. The input lacks base qualities; no much larger clone sits a single base away.

Library generation was performed with the immunoSEQ multiplex PCR assay. The multiplex PCR relied on a mix of 60 forward primers for TCR Vbeta segments and 13 reverse primers for TCR Jbeta segments. The CDR3 region of rearranged TCR beta genes was amplified from genomic DNA with a multiplex PCR assay. On the Illumina HiSeq System, the amplified TCR beta libraries were sequenced as 87-base-pair reads. Under the source paper's analysis protocol: A later analysis tallied tens of millions of unique TCR beta chains across the 666 repertoires, and approximately 12 million of those chains were shared by two or more donors. Raw reads were error-corrected and collapsed into unique sequences by a nearest-neighbor algorithm in which closely related sequences were merged to remove PCR and sequencing errors. To assign V, D and J gene segments, CDR3 sequences were aligned to IMGT reference sequences. Each retained sequence needed at least a six-nucleotide match to both a V gene segment and a J gene segment. Rearrangements were classified as productive when the CDR3 lacked stop codons and remained in frame with V and J, and all other rearrangements were classified as non-productive. CDR3 was defined by IMGT convention, running from the second conserved V-encoded cysteine to the conserved J-encoded phenylalanine. The earlier analysis of approximately 590 of the donors excluded any sequence lacking an unambiguous match to a single V gene segment. An earlier analysis of 450 to 650 of the donors called V segments functional above 56.7% productive rearrangements and segregating when the between-donor standard deviation exceeded 5%. A statistical classification framework was built for diagnosing cytomegalovirus status from the catalog of TCR beta chain sequences. In a later analysis, V and J genes were assigned by comparing TCR nucleotide sequences against IMGT/GENE-DB human TR gene sequences. In a later analysis, CDR3 sequences and most-parsimonious VDJ recombination scenarios were assigned using the TCRdist pipeline. In a later analysis, each TCR beta chain was defined by its CDR3 amino acid sequence together with its V-gene family, and reads lacking a unique V-gene family were excluded. A later analysis removed 500 to 600 highly shared, low-generation-probability nucleotide sequences to deal with suspected cross-contamination and a sequencing artifact. For each public chain, a later analysis derived a clonal expansion index from normalized ranks of inferred template counts within each repertoire. In a later analysis, generation probabilities were computed with a VDJ recombination model fitted to out-of-frame rearrangements, and the resulting probabilities were checked against IGoR. In a later analysis, TCR-TCR, TCR-HLA and TCR-CMV co-occurrence was scored with hypergeometric tests, and a repertoire-size bias correction was applied to TCR pairs. In a later analysis, false discovery rates were estimated by permuting HLA or CMV assignments 20 times. In a later analysis, co-occurring TCRs were grouped using DBSCAN, and TCRdist sequence similarity was added for clustering within HLA-allele-positive subsets. Repertoires with fewer than 30,000 or more than 120,000 public chains, plus five repertoires with anomalous nucleotide sharing, were excluded from co-occurrence clustering. TCRdb retrieved this table from immuneACCESS and kept in-frame rearrangements only. Not all clones are present; in checked studies, unresolved V genes account for under half, and no reason is known for the remainder. That table supplies the V and J calls and clone size; D and trimming were determined from the DNA. The sample has roughly 110,000 clones on record, 65% to 80% of them singletons. Of the sample, approximately 2.5% falls within the top ten clones.

Here the chain combines TRBV5-1 and TRBJ1-2; the D gene is possibly TRBD1, with 5 bases matching. The sample consisted of PBMCs. The TCR sequence derives from a female donor in good health and CMV-seronegative. The CDR3 region: CASSLGGSNYGYTF. Here is the DNA: TGCGCCAGCAGCTTGGGGGGCAGTAACTATGGCTACACCTTC.